This entry describes one TCR beta chain. Its cognate antigen has yet to be identified. No base-level quality is on record; no much larger clone is a single base apart. In total, around 600 healthy bone marrow donors made up the cohort. At the time of sampling, every cohort member was nominally healthy, though immune exposures that went unrecorded were likely present. The donor tested CMV seropositive and was one of the 289 seropositive cohort members. Every donor gave a peripheral blood sample, and the peripheral blood mononuclear cells from that sample were used for TCR beta sequencing. The Qiagen DNeasy Blood Extraction Kit was used to extract genomic DNA from the blood cell samples. The cysteine opens and the phenylalanine closes a CDR3 of 16 amino acids. Only the CDR3 region is kept as DNA, spanning 48 bases read in frame from base 1. Sequences GTSNPN (CDR1) and SVGIG (CDR2) are obtained from the germline V gene (reference sequence). The germline V and J ends show losses of 1 base and 5 bases respectively, and no gene match explains 4 bases of the junction.

This entry comes from a study of cytomegalovirus exposure and HLA in healthy donors (dated by TCRdb to 2016 to 2017). As for the study more broadly: An earlier analysis of more than 550 of the donors reported 250 to 350 Gb of sequence data and around 120 million unique TCR beta sequences obtained from around 170 million T cells. The T cell repertoires of under 750 subjects were profiled by immunosequencing and related to cytomegalovirus serostatus. Because of strong linkage in the cohort, roughly 5 DR-DQ haplotypes were treated as single units for association and clustering. To predict cytomegalovirus infection status, the study combined high-throughput TCR immunosequencing, statistical association of individual TCRs with disease status, and machine learning. All discovery cohort repertoires had been generated on a single sequencing platform. In an earlier analysis of roughly 600 of the donors, high-throughput TCR beta sequencing was used to judge whether each TCR beta V gene segment behaved as functional or pseudogenic. Genome-wide SNP genotypes for about 60% of the 666 donors were used in a later genetic analysis, which treated that subset as a discovery cohort. The study aimed to test whether signatures of past pathogen exposure could be identified by cataloging public T cell receptors. Roughly 300 gigabases of sequencing data and around 80 million unique TCR sequences made up an early release that covered approximately 650 HLA-typed donors. Typing coverage varied by locus: roughly 629-640 donors for A, B, C, DRB1 and DQB1; roughly 520 for DQA1; around 610 for DPA1; some 470 for DPB1. Class I and class II HLA loci were covered by the typing at four-digit resolution. Donor age, sex, ethnicity and CMV serostatus were compiled alongside the repertoire data. The later analysis used no new phenotypic data to find candidate immune exposures, relying instead on TCR beta sequences and their occurrence across donors. Among 398 genotyped donors of the cohort, an average of roughly 230,000 unique TCR beta nucleotide sequences was sequenced per donor, of which 15% to 20% were non-productive. Among the approximately 400 genotyped donors, about 83% belonged to the genetic ancestry cluster associated with self-reported Caucasian donors. A later analysis re-analyzed previously published TCR beta repertoires from approximately 700 donors and added high-resolution HLA genotyping to study TCR occurrence patterns. Besides the first cohort of around 670 subjects, a separate validation cohort made up of around 120 different subjects was used.

The study at large found these results: Because counts were too low, approximately 18 rarely observed V segments, including chromosome 9 orphons, were excluded from the earlier analysis of around 640 of the donors. In a later analysis, HLA-associated TCR beta chains were found to be more clonally expanded and to have lower generation probabilities than equally common non-associated chains. Several of the top co-occurrence clusters appeared to be linked to parvovirus B19, influenza, CMV and Epstein-Barr virus, according to a later analysis. Only TCR beta chains were sequenced in this cohort, and the absence of alpha or paired-chain data limited detectable features. According to the authors, the approach could potentially be generalized to other disease states and immunological phenotypes. In a later genetic analysis, a missense DCLRE1C variant was associated with V-gene and J-gene trimming of TCR beta chains, and the association was replicated in an independent cohort. A cluster of highly shared sequence variants was judged likely to be a technical artifact of the sequencing pipeline. HLA typing was unavailable for some donors at each locus, so association tests used only the typed subset. In both the original and validation cohorts, the classifier was reported to diagnose cytomegalovirus status with high specificity and sensitivity. A few of the identified cytomegalovirus-associated TCR beta chains were confirmed in vitro to be specific for cytomegalovirus antigens. Correlated functional status among segregating V segments might reflect linkage disequilibrium, but an unknown experimental factor could not be ruled out. For the cohort, immune exposure information was limited to CMV serostatus. In the study, around 150 TCR beta chains were listed as associated with cytomegalovirus. In a later analysis, more than 15,000 TCR beta sequences were associated with specific HLA alleles at a false discovery rate of 0.05. In a later analysis, TCR association rates were found to vary across HLA loci, with the most associated TCRs seen for DRB1 alleles and the fewest for HLA-C alleles. When HLA alleles, especially DR and DQ, strongly co-occurred, TCR associations were difficult to assign to individual alleles. In an earlier analysis of 500 to 650 of the donors, most TCR beta V segments appeared in productive rearrangements about 90% or about 30% of the time, broadly matching IMGT annotations. While some public TCRs were present in many individuals, most TCR sequences turned up only very rarely across donors. Some IMGT-functional V segments, including TRBV6-2 and TRBV6-3, could not be told apart with the 87-base-pair reads, so those segments were excluded. According to a later analysis, most CMV-associated TCR beta chains appeared to be HLA-restricted, and the HLA associations seemed to be driven largely by CMV exposure. Presence/absence analyses assumed roughly uniform sequencing depth across donors, an assumption that may not hold. Compared with the roughly 670-donor mean, donors in an Asian-associated ancestry cluster had fewer N-insertions in productive TCRs, according to a later genetic analysis. A further reported finding was that TCR beta sequences accurately predicted the HLA-A and HLA-B alleles for most subjects in the first cohort.

Libraries were constructed by the immunoSEQ multiplex PCR assay. The multiplex PCR relied on a mix of 60 forward primers for TCR Vbeta segments and 13 reverse primers for TCR Jbeta segments. The CDR3 region of rearranged TCR beta genes was amplified from genomic DNA by a multiplex PCR assay. The amplified TCR beta libraries were sequenced on the Illumina HiSeq System as 87-base-pair reads. Concerning the study's data processing: Across the 666 repertoires, a later analysis counted tens of millions of unique TCR beta chains, 9.5 million to 13 million of which were shared by at least two donors. Raw reads were error-corrected and collapsed into unique sequences with a nearest-neighbor algorithm that merged closely related sequences to remove PCR and sequencing errors. To assign V, D and J gene segments, CDR3 sequences were aligned to IMGT reference sequences. For a sequence to be retained, a match of at least six nucleotides was required to both a V gene segment and a J gene segment. A rearrangement was called productive if the CDR3 had no stop codons and remained in frame with V and J, and every other rearrangement was called non-productive. Following IMGT convention, CDR3 was defined as the stretch from the second conserved V-encoded cysteine to the conserved J-encoded phenylalanine. The earlier analysis of a few hundred of the donors excluded any sequence lacking an unambiguous match to a single V gene segment. An earlier analysis of under 750 of the donors called V segments functional above 56.7% productive rearrangements and segregating when the between-donor standard deviation exceeded 5%. A statistical classification framework was built to diagnose cytomegalovirus status from the catalog of TCR beta chain sequences. A later analysis assigned V and J genes by comparing TCR nucleotide sequences with IMGT/GENE-DB human TR gene sequences. In a later analysis, CDR3 sequences and most-parsimonious VDJ recombination scenarios were assigned using the TCRdist pipeline. A later analysis defined each TCR beta chain by its CDR3 amino acid sequence plus V-gene family, and excluded reads lacking a unique V-gene family. As a way to deal with suspected cross-contamination and a sequencing artifact, a later analysis dropped approximately 590 nucleotide sequences that were highly shared and had low generation probability. In a later analysis, a clonal expansion index for each public chain was calculated from normalized within-repertoire ranks of inferred template counts. A later analysis computed generation probabilities with a VDJ recombination model fitted to out-of-frame rearrangements, and checked the results against IGoR. Hypergeometric tests were used in a later analysis to score TCR-TCR, TCR-HLA and TCR-CMV co-occurrence, with a repertoire-size bias correction applied to the TCR pairs. In a later analysis, false discovery rates were estimated by permuting HLA or CMV assignments 20 times. In a later analysis, co-occurring TCRs were grouped using DBSCAN, with TCRdist sequence similarity added in when clustering inside HLA-allele-positive subsets. Co-occurrence clustering excluded repertoires with fewer than 30,000 or more than 120,000 public chains, plus five with anomalous nucleotide sharing. The source is immuneACCESS, and TCRdb retained only in-frame sequences with V and J called. Part of the clones is not carried over; for the studies checked, unresolved V genes explain less than half of this, and the remainder is unexplained. That table is the source of V, J and clone size, and D and trimming were worked out from the DNA. The sample data list some 110,000 clones, and approximately 69% of these were observed just once. Of the sample, approximately 10% is held by the ten largest clones.

The TCR was taken from a woman aged 50 to 60 in good health and CMV-seropositive. This receptor chain uses TRBV30 and TRBJ1-6; 11 middle bases align to TRBD1. Sequenced material: PBMCs. CDR3 protein: CAWSGDRGIHNSPLHF. The nucleotides are TGTGCCTGGAGTGGGGACAGGGGGATTCATAATTCACCCCTCCACTTT.